A selection of T cell receptor beta chains follows, all from one sample in a study of blood T cells in healthy people across ages. Each CDR3 protein is one row after TCRdb ran MiXCR on the 5' RACE reads. The sample consists of around 1,500,000 distinct CDR3 sequences, roughly 27% of them appearing once. The sample taken for sequencing was blood. The receptors originated from a woman aged 25 to 45 in good health. Both conserved end residues are part of each CDR3. Fields, in order: D gene, J gene, clone size, V gene, CDR3 protein, CDR3 DNA. D genes are given only for firm matches. A clone size is listed for some rows: how often the clone was seen (once, few, many), or a class if it is expanded.

>.|TRBJ2-7|many|TRBV10-3
CAISDAGLGGNYEQYF
TGTGCCATCAGTGATGCTGGTCTCGGGGGAAACTACGAGCAGTACTTC
>.|TRBJ1-6|.|TRBV11-2
CASSLNDGRANSPLHF
TGTGCCAGCAGCTTAAACGACGGGAGGGCCAATTCACCCCTCCACTTT
>.|TRBJ1-1|.|TRBV20-1
CSAGIGRDTEAFF
TGCAGTGCTGGGATAGGCAGGGACACTGAAGCTTTCTTT
>TRBD1|TRBJ1-2|.|TRBV7-9
CASSYRDRANYGYTF
TGTGCCAGCAGCTACCGGGACAGGGCGAACTATGGCTACACCTTC
>.|TRBJ2-7|.|TRBV6-2/TRBV6-3
CASSKIAYEQYF
TGTGCCAGCAGTAAGATAGCCTACGAGCAGTACTTC
>TRBD1|TRBJ2-5|few|TRBV20-1
CSARSGTGRETQYF
TGCAGTGCTAGGTCCGGGACAGGGCGAGAGACCCAGTACTTC
>.|TRBJ2-5|.|TRBV7-2
CASSPGGGRVGTQYF
TGTGCCAGCAGCCCTGGTGGGGGGCGCGTGGGGACCCAGTACTTC
>.|TRBJ2-1|many|TRBV20-1
CSASDSLAPTYNEQFF
TGCAGTGCTAGTGACTCCCTAGCGCCCACCTACAATGAGCAGTTCTTC
>.|TRBJ2-5|many|TRBV6-6
CASSYTTRAETQYF
TGTGCCAGCAGCTACACGACCAGGGCGGAGACCCAGTACTTC
>TRBD2|TRBJ2-3|.|TRBV4-2
CASSPSGGLVYF
TGTGCCAGCAGCCCTAGCGGGGGGCTGGTGTATTTT
>TRBD2|TRBJ2-1|.|TRBV7-7
CASSLRGGYGEQFF
TGTGCCAGCAGCTTAAGGGGAGGGTATGGTGAGCAGTTCTTC
>TRBD2|TRBJ2-5|.|TRBV11-2
CASSLIAGGPDEQYF
TGTGCCAGCAGCTTGATAGCGGGAGGGCCGGATGAGCAGTACTTC
>.|TRBJ1-2|few|TRBV7-2
CASSRRGANYGYTF
TGTGCCAGCAGCCGTCGGGGGGCTAACTATGGCTACACCTTC
>.|TRBJ2-7|.|TRBV15
CATSRDRGLSYEQYF
TGTGCCACCAGCAGAGACCGGGGCCTCTCCTACGAGCAGTACTTC
>TRBD2|TRBJ2-1|few|TRBV5-1
CASSGTFTSGGANEQFF
TGCGCCAGCAGCGGCACCTTCACTAGCGGGGGGGCCAATGAGCAGTTCTTC
>TRBD2|TRBJ2-1|.|TRBV20-1
CSARPLTSGANNEQFF
TGCAGTGCTAGACCCCTTACTAGCGGGGCTAACAATGAGCAGTTCTTC
>.|TRBJ2-7|few|TRBV20-1
CSASQGSPAYEQYF
TGCAGTGCTAGCCAGGGATCCCCAGCCTACGAGCAGTACTTC